What follows are 25 T cell receptor beta chains derived from one specimen sequenced in a study of blood T cell repertoires in COVID-19. Repertoires were generated with immunoSEQ multiplex PCR, while TCRdb's copy carries only in-frame clones and drops some. The data contain over 200,000 clones, 84% of them singletons. Specimen: peripheral blood. Receptors were obtained from a woman between 45 and 65 years old with active or convalescent COVID-19.

V is TRBV10-3 and J is TRBJ2-7, with 7 nucleotides matching TRBD1. This CDR3 has 18 residues. The V gene's germline CDR1 is ENHRY and CDR2 SYGVKD. V was pared by 3 bases and J by 4 bases, with 18 bases of the junction left unmatched. CDR3 amino acids: CAISDGFRDSPRRYEQYF. The CDR3 nucleotides are TGTGCCATCAGTGATGGGTTCCGGGACAGCCCTCGGAGGTACGAGCAGTACTTC.

The gene calls are TRBV6-5 and TRBJ1-2; no definite D call. V lost 2 bases to trimming and J lost 7 bases, with 11 bases between them. The germline V gene encodes CDR1 MNHEY and CDR2 SVGAGI. The CDR3 is 13 residues long. CDR3 residues: CASSYRTSGGYTF. Here the CDR3 DNA reads TGTGCCAGCAGTTACCGAACGAGTGGTGGCTACACCTTC.

In this sample, this clone turned up once. V and J are TRBV3-1 (or the pseudogene TRBV3-2) and TRBJ2-6; maybe TRBD2 (5 bases). The CDR3 is made up of 19 amino acids. Germline V lookup: CDR1 LGHDT, CDR2 YNNKEL (reference sequence). V lost 4 bases and J lost 0, with 19 bases in between. As DNA, the CDR3 is TGTGCCAGCAGCCGACGTGAGGGCAAGTTCCTCTCTGGGGCCAACGTCCTGACTTTC. Protein product: CASSRREGKFLSGANVLTF.

Notes on this clone: This CDR3 is also generated by other DNA sequences in the sample. This chain joins TRBV5-1 and TRBJ1-3; the D is unclear. The CDR3 is 14 residues long. Germline values: CDR1 SGHRS, CDR2 YFSETQ. V lost 0 bases, J lost 1 base, and 5 bases lay in between. The CDR3 here is CASSLAGSGNTIYF. The CDR3 region has the DNA TGCGCCAGCAGCTTGGCGGGGTCTGGAAACACCATATATTTT.

This clone turned up a few times. The chain employs TRBV2 and TRBJ1-2; D not resolved. The CDR3 loop spans 13 amino acids. CDR1 is SNHLY, CDR2 FYNNEI, per germline. V dropped 5 bases and J dropped 2 bases, with 9 bases sitting between them. The CDR3: CASSLQPNYGYTF. The CDR3 region has the DNA TGTGCCAGCAGTTTACAGCCGAACTATGGCTACACCTTC. Supplemented by reference TRBV2 and TRBJ1-2, the full variable domain reads EPEVTQTPSHQVTQMGQEVILRCVPISNHLYFYWYRQILGQKVEFLVSFYNNEISEKSEIFDDQFSVERPDGSNFTLKIRSTKLEDSAMYFCASSLQPNYGYTFGSGTRLTVV.

V and J are TRBV5-4 and TRBJ2-2; possibly TRBD2 for D (6 bases). This CDR3 region has 16 residues. Germline CDR1 and CDR2: SGHNT and YYREEE (reference sequence). The V gene lost 3 bases and the J gene lost 3 bases, with 15 bases spanning the gap. The CDR3 here is CASSSGTRTDTGELFF. The CDR3, as DNA: TGTGCCAGCAGCTCCGGGACTCGAACCGACACCGGGGAGCTGTTTTTT.

V gene TRBV27 combines with J gene TRBJ1-2, with TRBD1 matching over 7 bases. This CDR3 spans 12 amino acids. The germline V gene has CDR1 MNHEY and CDR2 SMNVEV (reference sequence). V shed 2 bases and J 6 bases; nucleotides not matched to a gene: 0. CDR3 sequence (DNA): TGTGCCAGCAGTTTAACAGGGGATGGCTACACCTTC. Translated, it gives CASSLTGDGYTF.

The chain joins TRBV6-5 to TRBJ1-2, with TRBD1 matching over 8 bases. J gave up 4 bases and V 6 bases, and 7 bases lay outside the gene matches. The CDR3 spans 14 residues. Germline values: CDR1 MNHEY, CDR2 SVGAGI. The CDR3: CASSRQGLGYGYTF. The CDR3 DNA is TGTGCCAGCAGCCGACAGGGGCTGGGCTATGGCTACACCTTC.

The gene calls are TRBV7-9 and TRBJ1-1; D perhaps matches TRBD1 (6 bases). Germline CDR1 and CDR2: SEHNR and FQNEAQ (reference sequence). The CDR3 is 13 amino acids. Deletions cut 3 bases from V and 6 bases from J, with 11 bases between. The CDR3 here is CASSFSQGSEAFF. CDR3 DNA: TGTGCCAGCAGCTTTTCACAGGGCTCTGAAGCTTTCTTT.

The rearrangement uses TRBV9 and TRBJ2-2, with D possibly matching TRBD2 (5 bases). CDR1 and CDR2 (germline): SGDLS, YYNGEE. CDR3 length: 14 residues. Between the trimmed V and J ends, which lost 8 bases and 2 bases, there was a span of 13 bases. The CDR3 sequence: CASRRQQNTGELFF. The CDR3 nucleotides are TGTGCCAGTAGGAGGCAACAAAACACCGGGGAGCTGTTTTTT. Using reference TRBV9 and TRBJ2-2 for the parts outside the CDR3, the full variable domain is DSGVTQTPKHLITATGQRVTLRCSPRSGDLSVYWYQQSLDQGLQFLIQYYNGEERAKGNILERFSAQQFPDLHSELNLSSLELGDSALYFCASRRQQNTGELFFGEGSRLTVL.

The chain employs TRBV28 and TRBJ1-1; 9 bases match TRBD1. V was clipped by 3 bases and J by 3 bases; unmatched bases: 5. CDR3 length: 15 residues. Germline CDR1 and CDR2: MDHEN and SYDVKM. This CDR3 reads CASSFPTGGDTEAFF. The CDR3 DNA sequence: TGTGCCAGCAGTTTCCCGACAGGGGGGGACACTGAAGCTTTCTTT.

The V call is TRBV2, the J call TRBJ2-5; tentatively, D is TRBD2 (6 bases). The CDR3 covers 13 residues. Trimming removed 7 bases at V and 4 bases at J, with 13 bases between. Germline V gene sequence: CDR1 SNHLY, CDR2 FYNNEI. CDR3 loop: CASTRELRETQYF. The DNA of the CDR3 is TGTGCCAGCACCCGGGAGTTGCGAGAGACCCAGTACTTC.

The rearrangement links TRBV11-2 to TRBJ2-2; TRBD2 might be the D (5 bases). V lost 1 base, J lost 1 base, and 10 bases lay in between. Germline V gene data show CDR1 as SGHAT and CDR2 as FQNNGV. The CDR3 is 16 amino acids. DNA of the CDR3: TGTGCCAGCAGCTTAGTACCTGGACTGAACACCGGGGAGCTGTTTTTT. This sequence encodes CASSLVPGLNTGELFF.

CDR3: CASSSPLTGSQRYGYTF. In nucleotides, the CDR3 is TGTGCCAGCAGTTCCCCACTGACAGGCAGCCAGAGGTATGGCTACACCTTC. The genes are TRBV28 and TRBJ1-2; D is possibly TRBD1 (6 bases). CDR1 is MDHEN and CDR2 is SYDVKM in the germline V gene. V was shortened by 4 bases and J by 5 bases, with 23 bases between the two germline ends. The CDR3 runs to 17 residues.

The J gene is TRBJ2-7, the V gene TRBV2, with a possible D match to TRBD2 (5 bases). V lost 1 base to trimming and J lost 7 bases, with 11 bases between them. Germline V gene sequence: CDR1 SNHLY, CDR2 FYNNEI. The CDR3 is 13 amino acids. The CDR3 sequence: CASSEEGVSEQYF. The CDR3 nucleotides are TGTGCCAGCAGTGAAGAGGGAGTATCTGAGCAGTACTTC.

This clone has just a few counts. The gene calls are TRBV30 and TRBJ2-2, with D possibly TRBD2 on 6 matching bases. The CDR3 consists of 14 residues. The germline V gene has CDR1 GTSNPN and CDR2 SVGIG (reference sequence). V gave up 4 bases and J gave up 6 bases, with 15 bases separating them. In nucleotides, the CDR3 is TGTGCCTGGACCGACCGGGGCGGGGCCGGGGAGCTGTTTTTT. It codes for CAWTDRGGAGELFF.

The gene calls are TRBV5-4 and TRBJ1-1; perhaps TRBD1 as D (6 bases). The germline gives CDR1 SGHNT, CDR2 YYREEE (reference sequence). The CDR3 consists of 14 residues. The V end was cut by 0 bases, the J end by 3 bases, with 9 bases between. CDR3 nucleotide sequence: TGTGCCAGCAGCTTGGCCTACAGGGACACTGAAGCTTTCTTT. Its translation: CASSLAYRDTEAFF.

V is TRBV21-1 and J is TRBJ2-3; TRBD2, as called in the table, went unchecked against the DNA. TRBV21-1 is designated a pseudogene. The CDR3 totals 20 residues. The CDR3 DNA reads TGTGCCAGCAGCAAAAAGTGGATAGCGGGACAATCACGGGGCCCAGATACGCAGTATTTT. Protein sequence: CASSKKWIAGQSRGPDTQYF.

The chain has TRBV14 and TRBJ1-6; TRBD1 agrees at 7 bases. The CDR3 is 14 amino acids. CDR1 and CDR2 (germline): SGHDN, FVKESK. J lost 13 bases, V lost 3 bases, and 9 bases had no gene match. The CDR3 DNA follows: TGTGCCAGCAGCCACGGGACAGTGGTAGGCCCCCTCCACTTT. Residues: CASSHGTVVGPLHF. The full variable domain, rest sourced from reference TRBV14 and TRBJ1-6, is EAGVTQFPSHSVIEKGQTVTLRCDPISGHDNLYWYRRVMGKEIKFLLHFVKESKQDESGMPNNRFLAERTGGTYSTLKVQPAELEDSGVYFCASSHGTVVGPLHFGNGTRLTVT.

The chain joins TRBV29-1 to TRBJ1-4; D unclear. With 4 bases removed from V and 5 bases from J, the gap between germline ends came to 8 bases. This CDR3 is built from 12 residues. Germline assignment: CDR1 SQVTM and CDR2 ANQGSEA. The CDR3 loop reads CSVGRLNEKLFF. The CDR3 DNA follows: TGCAGCGTTGGAAGACTGAATGAAAAACTGTTTTTT.

The chain joins TRBV6-5 to TRBJ1-2, with D hard to call. The CDR3 totals 14 residues. Germline V gene sequence: CDR1 MNHEY, CDR2 SVGAGI. Deletions cut 6 bases from V and 4 bases from J, with 15 bases between. The CDR3 region is CASRLTGVFYGYTF. CDR3 nucleotide sequence: TGTGCCAGCAGGCTGACTGGCGTATTCTATGGCTACACCTTC.

The chain recombines TRBV11-2 with TRBJ1-6, with TRBD1 matching 7 bases. The CDR3 loop spans 14 amino acids. V dropped 7 bases and J dropped 8; count of bases not matched to a gene: 8. Germline V gene data show CDR1 as SGHAT and CDR2 as FQNNGV. This CDR3 reads CASNRQGGDSPLHF. The CDR3 bases are TGTGCCAGCAACAGACAGGGAGGCGATTCACCCCTCCACTTT. The whole variable domain, filled in from reference TRBV11-2 and TRBJ1-6, reads EAGVAQSPRYKIIEKRQSVAFWCNPISGHATLYWYQQILGQGPKLLIQFQNNGVVDDSQLPKDRFSAERLKGVDSTLKIQPAKLEDSAVYLCASNRQGGDSPLHFGNGTRLTVT.

This clone appeared once. This rearrangement joins TRBV5-5 to TRBJ2-1, with 9 nucleotides matching TRBD2. The CDR3 is 14 amino acids. The ends lost 4 bases at V and 1 base at J; junction bases unmatched: 0. The germline CDR1 and CDR2 sequences are SGHKS and YYEKEE (reference sequence). In nucleotides, the CDR3 is TGTGCCAGCAGCGCGGGGGGGTCCTACAATGAGCAGTTCTTC. It encodes CASSAGGSYNEQFF. Based on the CDR3 plus reference TRBV5-5 and TRBJ2-1, the full variable domain is DAGVTQSPTHLIKTRGQQVTLRCSPISGHKSVSWYQQVLGQGPQFIFQYYEKEERGRGNFPDRFSARQFPNYSSELNVNALLLGDSALYLCASSAGGSYNEQFFGPGTRLTVL.

This clone was detected only once. J is TRBJ1-6 and V is TRBV11-2; a weak D match, TRBD1 (5 bases). The germline CDR1 and CDR2 sequences are SGHAT and FQNNGV. Trimming left V 3 bases short and J 9 bases short, with 15 bases between. This CDR3 is 15 amino acids long. Written as DNA, the CDR3 is TGTGCCAGCAGCTTCGGAGGGGCGATAGGTTCACCCCTCCACTTT. Amino acid sequence: CASSFGGAIGSPLHF. The full variable domain, with the rest looked up from reference TRBV11-2 and TRBJ1-6, is EAGVAQSPRYKIIEKRQSVAFWCNPISGHATLYWYQQILGQGPKLLIQFQNNGVVDDSQLPKDRFSAERLKGVDSTLKIQPAKLEDSAVYLCASSFGGAIGSPLHFGNGTRLTVT.

The rearrangement joins TRBV5-1 to TRBJ1-5; D is unresolved. This CDR3 spans 15 amino acids. The germline gives CDR1 SGHRS, CDR2 YFSETQ. V lost 2 bases, J lost 1 base, and 10 bases lay in between. The DNA of the CDR3 is TGCGCCAGCAGCTTTGAGGGCCAGAGCAATCAGCCCCAGCATTTT. It codes for CASSFEGQSNQPQHF.